These 26 T cell receptor beta chains originate from one sample sequenced in a study of blood T cell repertoires in COVID-19. Sequencing was performed with immunoSEQ multiplex PCR; in TCRdb, only in-frame clones are kept and a portion is missing. The top ten hold over 10% of the sample, which has 35,000 to 55,000 clones, about 88% seen once. Source material: peripheral blood. The receptors derive from a woman between 65 and 79 years old in a cohort sampled during active COVID-19.

V gene TRBV30 combines with J gene TRBJ2-2; 8 bases align to TRBD2. CDR1 is GTSNPN and CDR2 is SVGIG in the germline V gene (reference sequence). The V gene end was trimmed by 4 bases and the J gene end by 4 bases; junction bases not matched to a gene: 8. The CDR3 totals 15 residues. The CDR3 bases are TGTGCCTGGACGATCGCGGGAGGTATCACCGGGGAGCTGTTTTTT. This gives the protein CAWTIAGGITGELFF.

This chain connects TRBV25-1 to TRBJ2-7; TRBD1 aligns across 10 bases. The CDR3 length is 16 residues. The V gene's germline CDR1 is MGHDK and CDR2 SYGVNS. V shed 1 base, J shed 4 bases, and the junction held 7 bases outside the gene matches. CDR3 sequence: CASSESRDRGTYEQYF. The CDR3 DNA reads TGTGCCAGCAGTGAATCTCGGGACAGGGGTACGTACGAGCAGTACTTC.

The DNA for the CDR3 is TGTGCCAGCAGATCGACTAGAGCCTACAATGAGCAGTTCTTC. Amino acids: CASRSTRAYNEQFF. The chain joins TRBV7-9 to TRBJ2-1; weak D call: TRBD2 (6 bases). The CDR3 contains 14 residues. With 6 bases removed from V and 2 bases from J, the gap between germline ends came to 11 bases. Germline V lookup: CDR1 SEHNR, CDR2 FQNEAQ (reference sequence).

The chain employs TRBV27 and TRBJ2-3; 8 positions match TRBD2. The trim removed 3 bases at V and 2 bases at J, leaving 4 bases unmatched. The CDR3 extends over 15 amino acids. CDR1 and CDR2 (germline): MNHEY, SMNVEV (reference sequence). The CDR3 is CASSFVREDTDTQYF. The CDR3 nucleotides are TGTGCCAGCAGTTTTGTGCGGGAGGACACAGATACGCAGTATTTT.

V usage is TRBV7-2 and J usage is TRBJ1-4; D is ambiguous. Looked up from germline, CDR1 is SGHTA and CDR2 is FQGNSA. V was trimmed by 5 bases and J by 1 base, leaving 5 bases between them. CDR3 length: 13 residues. The CDR3 is CASSPVTNEKLFF. The CDR3 DNA follows: TGTGCCAGCAGCCCCGTAACTAATGAAAAACTGTTTTTT.

The chain has TRBV5-1 and TRBJ1-2, with D unresolved. Between the trimmed V and J ends, which lost 3 bases and 6 bases, there was a span of 15 bases. This CDR3 is 14 amino acids long. Germline loops: CDR1 SGHRS, CDR2 YFSETQ. CDR3 bases: TGCGCCAGCAGCTCGCCAGCGGGCGCCGATGGCTACACCTTC. It encodes CASSSPAGADGYTF.

The rearrangement joins TRBV7-9 to TRBJ1-3; no clear D. Germline V gene lookup returns CDR1 SEHNR and CDR2 FQNEAQ (reference sequence). V was pared by 0 bases and J by 6 bases, with 6 bases between. The length of the CDR3 is 13 residues. The CDR3 nucleotides are TGTGCCAGCAGCTTAGCGGGAGTAAACACCATATATTTT. This translates into CASSLAGVNTIYF.

J is TRBJ2-2 and V is TRBV4-1; the match to TRBD1 covers 8 bases. V shed 4 bases and J 5 bases; nucleotides not matched to a gene: 9. This CDR3 region has 16 residues. Germline assignment: CDR1 MGHRA and CDR2 YSYEKL. The CDR3 sequence is CASSPYTGGVTGELFF. The CDR3 nucleotides are TGCGCCAGCAGCCCCTACACAGGGGGAGTTACCGGGGAGCTGTTTTTT.

The CDR3 DNA sequence: TGTGCCAGCTCACCAGGACAGGAGTATGGCTACACCTTC. This encodes CASSPGQEYGYTF. This chain connects TRBV18 to TRBJ1-2; 7 nucleotides match TRBD1. CDR1 and CDR2 from the germline V gene are KGHSH and LQKENI. The CDR3 spans 13 residues. V lost 2 bases and J lost 5; bases outside the gene matches: 2.

V gene TRBV2 combines with J gene TRBJ1-5; D is unresolved. The CDR3 consists of 17 residues. The V gene's germline CDR1 is SNHLY and CDR2 FYNNEI. V dropped 2 bases and J dropped 5 bases, with 19 bases sitting between them. The CDR3 DNA sequence: TGTGCCAGCAGTGAAATCGTAGGAGGCGGAGTGGATCAGCCCCAGCATTTT. This translates into CASSEIVGGGVDQPQHF. The full variable domain, completed using reference TRBV2 and TRBJ1-5, is EPEVTQTPSHQVTQMGQEVILRCVPISNHLYFYWYRQILGQKVEFLVSFYNNEISEKSEIFDDQFSVERPDGSNFTLKIRSTKLEDSAMYFCASSEIVGGGVDQPQHFGDGTRLSIL.

This clone was counted a single time. The chain links TRBV7-2 to TRBJ2-3, with D perhaps TRBD2 (6 bases). This CDR3 is built from 16 residues. Germline assignment: CDR1 SGHTA and CDR2 FQGNSA. V lost 5 bases to trimming and J lost 1 base, with 16 bases between them. In DNA, the CDR3 is TGTGCCAGCAGCCCCCGAGGAGGGGCGCGCACAGATACGCAGTATTTT. Its protein is CASSPRGGARTDTQYF.

The rearrangement joins TRBV19 to TRBJ2-5, with 7 bases matching TRBD2. Trimming removed 3 bases from V and 5 bases from J; junction bases left unmatched: 9. Germline V CDR1 and CDR2: LNHDA, SQIVND (reference sequence). This CDR3 spans 15 amino acids. The CDR3 loop is CASSIRGREWETQYF. The CDR3 nucleotides read TGTGCCAGTAGTATCCGAGGGCGGGAGTGGGAGACCCAGTACTTC.

The genes are TRBV3-1 (or the pseudogene TRBV3-2) and TRBJ2-5; TRBD1 is a possible D gene (6 bases). The germline CDR1 and CDR2 sequences are LGHDT and YNNKEL (reference sequence). CDR3 length: 15 residues. V was shortened by 0 bases and J by 7 bases, with 15 bases between the two germline ends. CDR3 region: CASSQDPQGRGTQYF. The CDR3 DNA reads as TGTGCCAGCAGCCAAGATCCCCAGGGGAGAGGGACCCAGTACTTC.

The chain recombines TRBV5-1 with TRBJ2-3; 13 bases align to TRBD2. The V gene end was trimmed by 7 bases and the J gene end by 0 bases; junction bases not matched to a gene: 8. Germline lookup yields CDR1 SGHRS and CDR2 YFSETQ. This CDR3 spans 17 amino acids. The CDR3 DNA follows: TGCGCCAGCTCCCCGGGGACTAGCGGGACTAGCACAGATACGCAGTATTTT. Translation: CASSPGTSGTSTDTQYF.

The chain links TRBV5-4 to TRBJ2-1, with TRBD2 matching 13 bases. CDR3 length equals 17 residues. The V segment lost 4 bases and the J segment 5 bases; nucleotides outside the gene matches: 9. Germline loops: CDR1 SGHNT, CDR2 YYREEE (reference sequence). The DNA of the CDR3 is TGTGCCAGCAGCCTTCCGGGACTAGCGGGACCCCACAATGAGCAGTTCTTC. The encoded protein is CASSLPGLAGPHNEQFF.

In this sample, this clone is large. This rearrangement joins TRBV10-2 to TRBJ2-5, with 14 bases matching TRBD2. From germline, CDR1 is WSHSY and CDR2 SAAADI. With 3 bases clipped from V and 1 base from J, the junction kept 13 bases outside the gene matches. The CDR3 loop spans 20 amino acids. The DNA of the CDR3 is TGCGCCAGCAGTGACCGAGGGACTAGCGGGAGAAAGTTTTCCCAAGAGACCCAGTACTTC. This encodes CASSDRGTSGRKFSQETQYF.

This chain uses TRBV28 with TRBJ2-7; TRBD2 aligns across 11 bases. Per germline, CDR1 MDHEN and CDR2 SYDVKM. Trimming cost V 10 bases and J 3 bases; bases outside gene matches: 11. The CDR3 consists of 15 residues. The CDR3 protein is CATTSGLAGHYEQYF. The CDR3 DNA reads TGTGCCACGACCTCTGGACTAGCGGGTCACTACGAGCAGTACTTC. Variable domain in full (rest from reference TRBV28 and TRBJ2-7): DVKVTQSSRYLVKRTGEKVFLECVQDMDHENMFWYRQDPGLGLRLIYFSYDVKMKEKGDIPEGYSVSREKKERFSLILESASTNQTSMYLCATTSGLAGHYEQYFGPGTRLTVT.

This chain uses TRBV29-1 with TRBJ2-5, with TRBD1 as a possible D gene (6 bases). The CDR3 runs 15 residues. Germline V gene lookup returns CDR1 SQVTM and CDR2 ANQGSEA. Trimming removed 5 bases from V and 4 bases from J, with 20 bases in between. The CDR3 is CSVLTGHPYRETQYF. In DNA form, the CDR3 reads TGCAGCGTTCTAACGGGACATCCCTACCGAGAGACCCAGTACTTC.

The gene calls are TRBV5-6 and TRBJ2-5; 10 bases are shared with TRBD1. The CDR3 sequence is 15 residues long. Germline V lookup: CDR1 SGHDT, CDR2 YYEEEE. J was trimmed by 5 bases and V by 3 bases; bases with no gene match: 7. CDR3 region: CASSSRDRGWETQYF. DNA for the CDR3: TGTGCCAGCAGCTCCCGGGACAGGGGTTGGGAGACCCAGTACTTC.

The chain has TRBV6-2 or TRBV6-3 and TRBJ1-2; 8 nucleotides align to TRBD1. CDR3 length: 13 residues. Germline assignment: CDR1 MNHEY and CDR2 SVGEGT. Unmatched junction bases numbered 10, after V lost 6 bases and J lost 10 bases. The CDR3 loop is CASSRGQGNAYTF. DNA of the CDR3: TGTGCCAGCAGCCGCGGACAGGGCAATGCCTACACCTTC.

J is TRBJ1-2 and V is TRBV4-3, with D unclear. Germline V gene sequence: CDR1 LGHNA, CDR2 YSLEER. The CDR3 has 15 residues. V was cut by 0 bases and J by 8 bases, with 16 bases left in between. The CDR3 DNA reads TGCGCCAGCAGCCAAGACTCGGTCGAGACGCGGGGCTACACCTTC. Translation gives CASSQDSVETRGYTF.

This clone was seen only once. The chain uses TRBV6-6 and TRBJ2-7; D is perhaps TRBD2 (5 bases). This CDR3 has 14 residues. Germline V gene data show CDR1 as MNHNY and CDR2 as SVGAGI (reference sequence). The V end lost 2 bases, the J end lost 1 base, and 9 bases lay between the germline ends. The CDR3 nucleotides read TGTGCCAGCAGTTACAGCGGATCATCCTACGAGCAGTACTTC. It is translated as CASSYSGSSYEQYF.

V and J are TRBV5-1 and TRBJ2-5, with D possibly TRBD2 on 5 matching bases. The CDR3 sequence is 14 residues long. V shed 0 bases and J shed 0 bases, with 6 bases lying between them. Germline V lookup: CDR1 SGHRS, CDR2 YFSETQ. DNA for the CDR3: TGCGCCAGCAGCTTGGGAGGGCACCAAGAGACCCAGTACTTC. Translating it yields CASSLGGHQETQYF.

The V and J genes are TRBV6-5 and TRBJ2-1, with D possibly being TRBD2 (6 bases). The germline CDR1 and CDR2 sequences are MNHEY and SVGAGI. Trimming left V 6 bases short and J 6 bases short, with 12 bases between. CDR3 length: 13 residues. The CDR3 loop is CASRGAGSNEQFF. CDR3 bases: TGTGCCAGCAGGGGAGCGGGCAGCAATGAGCAGTTCTTC.

The chain recombines TRBV7-9 with TRBJ2-1; perhaps TRBD2 as D (6 bases). This CDR3 has 15 residues. The V end was cut by 5 bases, the J end by 9 bases, with 20 bases between. Germline V gene data show CDR1 as SEHNR and CDR2 as FQNEAQ (reference sequence). The CDR3 sequence is CASSGGASALGEQFF. The CDR3 nucleotides are TGTGCCAGCAGCGGAGGGGCTAGCGCTTTGGGTGAGCAGTTCTTC.

This rearrangement joins TRBV3-1 (or the pseudogene TRBV3-2) to TRBJ1-2; D gene unclear. The CDR3 runs to 14 residues. Germline loops: CDR1 LGHDT, CDR2 YNNKEL (reference sequence). Between the trimmed V and J ends, which lost 1 base and 8 bases, there was a span of 14 bases. CDR3 nucleotide sequence: TGTGCCAGCAGCCAAGTTCCTGAGGGCGGCGGCTACACCTTC. Its protein is CASSQVPEGGGYTF.